These 4 T cell receptor beta chains were all obtained from the same sample, sequenced in a study of T cells in localized non-small cell lung cancer. TCRdb's copy holds only in-frame clones and misses some; the assay was immunoSEQ multiplex PCR. The sample includes approximately 18,000 clones, approximately 82% of them seen just once. Sequenced material: peripheral blood, taken before any cancer treatment. These receptors all stem from a female donor at least 60 years old with stage I lung adenocarcinoma.

This chain links TRBV5-4 with TRBJ1-1, with 8 bases lining up with TRBD1. Germline V gene data show CDR1 as SGHNT and CDR2 as YYREEE (reference sequence). V lost 3 bases and J lost 5; bases outside the gene matches: 3. The CDR3 has 13 residues. The CDR3 reads CASSSGGWTEAFF. The CDR3 region has the DNA TGTGCCAGCAGCTCAGGGGGCTGGACTGAAGCTTTCTTT.

This clone came up once. The chain combines TRBV11-2 with TRBJ2-3; D not resolved. CDR3 length equals 15 residues. The V end was cut by 5 bases, the J end by 0 bases, with 12 bases between. Germline loops: CDR1 SGHAT, CDR2 FQNNGV. DNA for the CDR3: TGTGCCAGCAGCCCTACCTACGGGAGCACAGATACGCAGTATTTT. Its translation: CASSPTYGSTDTQYF.

V usage is TRBV5-4 and J usage is TRBJ2-3, with a possible D match to TRBD2 (6 bases). The V and J ends lost 0 bases and 4 bases respectively, with 12 bases between them. Germline loops: CDR1 SGHNT, CDR2 YYREEE (reference sequence). The CDR3 consists of 15 residues. CDR3 in DNA: TGTGCCAGCAGCTTGGATGCGGGGCAGGCAGATACGCAGTATTTT. As protein: CASSLDAGQADTQYF.

The genes are TRBV6-1 and TRBJ1-5; 7 bases are shared with TRBD1. V shed 3 bases and J 8 bases; nucleotides not matched to a gene: 10. Germline CDR1 is MNHNS and CDR2 is SASEGT. The CDR3 is 15 residues long. CDR3 bases: TGTGCCAGCAGTGATCTGGCGACAGGGCGTAAGCCCCAGCATTTT. Translated: CASSDLATGRKPQHF.